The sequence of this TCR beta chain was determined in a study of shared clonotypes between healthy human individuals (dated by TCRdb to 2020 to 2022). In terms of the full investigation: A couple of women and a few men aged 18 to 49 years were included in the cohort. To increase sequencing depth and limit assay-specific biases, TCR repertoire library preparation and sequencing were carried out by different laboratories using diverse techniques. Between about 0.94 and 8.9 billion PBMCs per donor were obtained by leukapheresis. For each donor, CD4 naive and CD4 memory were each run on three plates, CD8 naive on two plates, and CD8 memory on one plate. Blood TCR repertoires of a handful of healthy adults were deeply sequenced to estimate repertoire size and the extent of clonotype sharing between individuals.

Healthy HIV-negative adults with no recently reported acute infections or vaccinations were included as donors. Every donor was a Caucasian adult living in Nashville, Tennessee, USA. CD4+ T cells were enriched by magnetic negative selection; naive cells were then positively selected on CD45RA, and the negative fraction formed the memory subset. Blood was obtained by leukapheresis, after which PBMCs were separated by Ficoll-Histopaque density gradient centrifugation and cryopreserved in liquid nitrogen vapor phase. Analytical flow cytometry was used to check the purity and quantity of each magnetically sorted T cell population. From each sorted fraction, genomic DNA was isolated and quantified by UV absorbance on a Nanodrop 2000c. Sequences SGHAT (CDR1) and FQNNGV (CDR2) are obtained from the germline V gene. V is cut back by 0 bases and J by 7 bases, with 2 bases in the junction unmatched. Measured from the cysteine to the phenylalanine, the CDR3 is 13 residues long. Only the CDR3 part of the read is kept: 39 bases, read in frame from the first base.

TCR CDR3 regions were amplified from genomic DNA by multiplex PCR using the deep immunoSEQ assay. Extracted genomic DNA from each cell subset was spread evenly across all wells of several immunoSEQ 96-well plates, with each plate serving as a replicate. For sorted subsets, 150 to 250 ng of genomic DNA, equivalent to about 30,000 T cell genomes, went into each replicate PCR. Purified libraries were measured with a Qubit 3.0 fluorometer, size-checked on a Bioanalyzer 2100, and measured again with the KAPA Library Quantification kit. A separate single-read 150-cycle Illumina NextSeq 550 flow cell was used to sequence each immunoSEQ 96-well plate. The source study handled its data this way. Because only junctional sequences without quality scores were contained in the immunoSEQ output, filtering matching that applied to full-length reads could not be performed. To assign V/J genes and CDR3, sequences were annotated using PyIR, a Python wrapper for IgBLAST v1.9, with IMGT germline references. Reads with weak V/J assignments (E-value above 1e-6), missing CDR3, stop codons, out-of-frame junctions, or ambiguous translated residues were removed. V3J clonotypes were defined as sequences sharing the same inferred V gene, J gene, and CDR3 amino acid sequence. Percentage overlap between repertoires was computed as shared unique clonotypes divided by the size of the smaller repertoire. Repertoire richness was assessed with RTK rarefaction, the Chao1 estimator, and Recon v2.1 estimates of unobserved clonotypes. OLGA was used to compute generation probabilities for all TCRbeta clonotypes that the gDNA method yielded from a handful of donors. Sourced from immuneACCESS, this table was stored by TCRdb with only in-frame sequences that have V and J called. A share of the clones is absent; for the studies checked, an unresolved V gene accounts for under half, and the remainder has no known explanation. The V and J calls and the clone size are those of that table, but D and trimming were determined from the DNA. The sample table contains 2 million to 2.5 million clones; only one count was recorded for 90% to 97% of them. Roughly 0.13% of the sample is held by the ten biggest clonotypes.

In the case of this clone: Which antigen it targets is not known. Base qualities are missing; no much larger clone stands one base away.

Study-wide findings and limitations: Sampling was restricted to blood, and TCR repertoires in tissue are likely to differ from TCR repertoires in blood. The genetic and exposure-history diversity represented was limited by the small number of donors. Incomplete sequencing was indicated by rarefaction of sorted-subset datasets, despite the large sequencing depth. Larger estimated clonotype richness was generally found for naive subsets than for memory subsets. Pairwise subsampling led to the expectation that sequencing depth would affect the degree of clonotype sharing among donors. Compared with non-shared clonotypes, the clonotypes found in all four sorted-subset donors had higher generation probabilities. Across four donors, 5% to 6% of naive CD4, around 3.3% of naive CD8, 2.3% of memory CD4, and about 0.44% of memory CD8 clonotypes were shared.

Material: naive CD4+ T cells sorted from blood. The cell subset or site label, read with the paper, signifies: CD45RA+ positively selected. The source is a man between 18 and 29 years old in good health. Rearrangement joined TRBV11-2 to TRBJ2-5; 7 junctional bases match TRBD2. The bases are TGTGCCAGCAGCTTAGATTGGGAGGGGACCCAGTACTTC. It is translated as CASSLDWEGTQYF.